The subject of this entry is one T cell receptor beta chain. Its specificity is unknown. CDR1 and CDR2 from the germline V gene are SGDLS and YYNGEE. CDR3 size: 14 residues. With 4 bases removed from V and 5 bases from J, the gap between germline ends came to 16 bases. The data originate from a study of blood T cells in healthy people across ages. Primed by a sample-barcoded 5' primer and a J-beta primer mix, a second PCR proceeded for about 7 to 12 cycles. Every sample produced at least 3 million CDR3-containing paired-end reads. TCRdb recomputed calls from the 5' RACE reads with MiXCR, one row per CDR3 protein. The data contain 1.5 million to 2 million distinct CDR3 sequences, about 32% of them singletons. Study results and limitations: Across the age range, TCR beta diversity per million T cells fell in a roughly linear way. Strongly correlated with naive T cell percentage was TCR beta diversity.

This chain links TRBV9 with TRBJ2-7; D might be TRBD1 (5 bases). This TCR was sampled from a woman younger than 45 in good health. The sequencing input was blood. The chain's CDR3 is CASSIKGVWDEQYF. The DNA for the CDR3 is TGTGCCAGCAGCATAAAAGGGGTATGGGACGAGCAGTACTTC.